The rows below give T cell receptor beta chains drawn from one sample of a study of Graves' ophthalmopathy and Graves' hyperthyroidism. TCRdb analysed the multiplex PCR reads with MiXCR anew, one entry per CDR3 protein. The data show more than 45,000 distinct CDR3 sequences, 50% to 65% seen once. Sample: peripheral blood. The receptor source for this set is an adult man with Graves' ophthalmopathy. CDR3s include the opening cysteine and the closing phenylalanine or tryptophan. D genes are given only for firm matches. The size of a clone is reported for some rows only, either as once, few or many, or as a class for expanded clones.

j_call d_call v_call clone_size cdr3_aa cdr3_nt
TRBJ2-7 TRBD1 TRBV12-3/TRBV12-4 many CASSQIGTGGGKPYEQYF TGTGCCAGCAGTCAGATCGGGACAGGGGGCGGAAAACCCTACGAGCAGTACTTC
TRBJ2-2 TRBD1 TRBV5-4 . CASTPTGGSTGELFF TGTGCCAGCACCCCGACAGGGGGCTCAACCGGGGAGCTGTTTTTT
TRBJ1-6 TRBD1 TRBV2 medium-sized CASRVGTVHNSPLHF TGTGCCAGCAGGGTTGGGACAGTCCATAATTCACCCCTCCACTTT
TRBJ2-5 TRBD2 TRBV20-1 . CSAPRSSGEETQYF TGCAGTGCCCCCCGCTCTAGCGGGGAAGAGACCCAGTACTTC
TRBJ1-5 . TRBV28 many CASSLLRVDEGLDRPQHF TGTGCCAGCAGTCTCCTAAGGGTGGACGAAGGGTTGGATCGGCCCCAGCATTTT
TRBJ2-5 . TRBV5-6 many CASTGPDSPVQETQYF TGTGCCAGCACCGGCCCGGACAGCCCTGTCCAAGAGACCCAGTACTTC
TRBJ2-3 . TRBV4-1 many CASSQSGATDTQYF TGCGCCAGCAGCCAGTCCGGGGCCACAGATACGCAGTATTTT
TRBJ1-2 TRBD1 TRBV10-3 few CAISDAVGTDGGYTF TGTGCCATCAGTGATGCCGTCGGGACAGACGGTGGCTACACCTTC
TRBJ2-7 . TRBV7-8 few CASSYTGEQYF TGTGCCAGCAGCTACACCGGGGAGCAGTACTTC
TRBJ1-5 . TRBV13 . CASSRSVGTKQPQHF TGTGCCAGCAGCCGGTCGGTCGGGACTAAGCAGCCCCAGCATTTT
TRBJ2-3 . TRBV29-1 medium-sized CSVSSGDTQYF TGCAGCGTTTCATCTGGAGATACGCAGTATTTT
TRBJ2-1 TRBD2 TRBV24-1 . CATSDMTSGRFSDEQFF TGTGCCACCAGTGATATGACTAGCGGGAGATTTTCGGATGAGCAGTTCTTC
TRBJ2-2 . TRBV6-8 many CAMGGANTGELFF TGTGCTATGGGGGGGGCAAACACCGGGGAGCTGTTTTTT
TRBJ2-1 TRBD1 TRBV7-6 many CASSPGRGTGPLHNEQFF TGTGCCAGCAGCCCCGGTAGAGGGACAGGCCCACTCCACAATGAGCAGTTCTTC
TRBJ1-1 . TRBV12-3/TRBV12-4 once CASSFRPENTEAFF TGTGCCAGCAGTTTCCGACCTGAGAACACTGAAGCTTTCTTT
TRBJ2-1 . TRBV10-3 . CAISDRMDRGDTQFF TGTGCCATCAGTGACCGGATGGATAGGGGGGATACGCAGTTCTTC
TRBJ2-5 TRBD1 TRBV7-9 . CASSKRTGQETQYF TGTGCCAGCAGCAAACGGACAGGCCAAGAGACCCAGTACTTC
TRBJ2-3 TRBD1 TRBV2 . CASSTGTGGGEQYF TGTGCCAGCAGCACCGGGACAGGGGGAGGTGAGCAGTATTTT
TRBJ1-5 TRBD1 TRBV10-2 . CASRGDRDNQPQHF TGCGCCAGCAGAGGGGACAGGGACAATCAGCCCCAGCATTTT
TRBJ1-1 . TRBV11-2 . CASSLVGEAFF TGTGCCAGCAGCTTAGTGGGTGAAGCTTTCTTT
TRBJ1-1 . TRBV5-1 many CASADMTGGNTEAFF TGCGCCAGCGCGGACATGACAGGCGGGAACACTGAAGCTTTCTTT
TRBJ2-7 . TRBV20-1 few CSASHRAASSSYEQYF TGCAGTGCTAGTCATCGAGCCGCGAGCAGCTCCTACGAGCAGTACTTC
TRBJ1-3 TRBD1 TRBV5-8 many CASSPDPGQAIYF TGTGCCAGCAGCCCCGATCCGGGACAGGCCATATATTTT
TRBJ1-5 TRBD1 TRBV29-1 few CSVRGQSSNQPQHF TGCAGCGTTAGGGGACAGAGTAGCAATCAGCCCCAGCATTTT
TRBJ2-7 . TRBV6-5 many CASSYSQGTYEQYF TGTGCCAGCAGTTACTCGCAGGGGACCTACGAGCAGTACTTC
TRBJ1-4 . TRBV25-1 . CATRTNEKLFF TGTGCTACCAGAACTAATGAAAAACTGTTTTTT
TRBJ2-2 TRBD2 TRBV19 many CASSMSRGGTGELFF TGTGCCAGTAGTATGAGTCGGGGGGGCACCGGGGAGCTGTTTTTT
TRBJ2-1 TRBD2 TRBV2 . CASTSRDTRTSPEQFF TGTGCCAGCACCAGTAGAGATACCCGGACTAGCCCTGAGCAGTTCTTC
TRBJ2-2 TRBD1 TRBV4-1 many CASSQEPGTVYTGELFF TGCGCCAGCAGCCAAGAACCCGGGACAGTATACACCGGGGAGCTGTTTTTT
TRBJ2-1 TRBD1 TRBV11-3 . CASSLTDRGSYNEQFF TGTGCCAGCAGCTTGACGGACAGGGGGTCCTACAATGAGCAGTTCTTC
TRBJ1-4 . TRBV10-3 few CAISEGRWEKLFF TGTGCCATCAGCGAGGGGCGCTGGGAAAAACTGTTTTTT
TRBJ1-1 . TRBV12-3/TRBV12-4 once CASSNGGGAEAFF TGTGCCAGCAGTAATGGGGGGGGGGCTGAAGCTTTCTTT
TRBJ2-3 TRBD2 TRBV4-2 few CASSGTSDTDTQYF TGTGCCAGCAGCGGGACTAGCGACACAGATACGCAGTATTTT
TRBJ2-5 . TRBV2 many CASSGQRQETQYF TGTGCCAGCAGTGGCCAGCGTCAAGAGACCCAGTACTTC
TRBJ2-7 TRBD1 TRBV19 . CASRTGGYEQYF TGTGCCAGTAGGACAGGGGGCTACGAGCAGTACTTC
TRBJ2-7 . TRBV20-1 . CSARDLPSRDLGGYEQYF TGCAGTGCTAGAGATCTTCCCTCCCGGGACCTGGGAGGATACGAGCAGTACTTC
TRBJ1-1 . TRBV7-9 many CASSLVLTDEAFF TGTGCCAGCAGCTTAGTATTGACAGACGAAGCTTTCTTT